This entry lists 27 T cell receptor beta chains sequenced from one sample in a study of shared T cell receptors in the human thymus (dated by TCRdb to the early 2020s). The library relied on the immunoSEQ multiplex PCR assay. The immuneACCESS repertoire file appears here via TCRdb, limited to in-frame rearrangements. These files lack a portion of the clones; in checked studies, under half of the deficit traces to unresolved V genes, and the cause of the others is not known. The sample table holds about 380,000 clones, of which approximately 95% were seen once. Around 0.018% of the sample goes to the ten largest clones. Sequencing used thymocytes. These receptors all come from a human donor.

The CDR3 here is CASSEQGHISDNEQFF. The CDR3 coding sequence is TGTGCCAGCAGTGAGCAGGGACACATATCGGACAATGAGCAGTTCTTC. This sequence joins TRBV2 and TRBJ2-1; a possible D gene is TRBD1 (6 bases). The germline CDR1 and CDR2 sequences are SNHLY and FYNNEI. V lost 3 bases, J lost 5 bases, and 17 bases lay in between. The CDR3 is made up of 16 amino acids.

The rearrangement joins TRBV2 to TRBJ2-5, with 7 bases aligning to TRBD2. Germline trimming cut 7 bases from V and 13 bases from J; bases unmatched to any gene: 12. Germline CDR1 is SNHLY and CDR2 is FYNNEI. The CDR3 spans 12 residues. CDR3 sequence: CASTPSGRLLYF. CDR3 coding DNA: TGTGCCAGCACCCCCTCCGGGAGGCTATTGTACTTC.

The chain links TRBV30 to TRBJ1-2; D gene ambiguous. The CDR3 extends over 13 amino acids. Germline V gene data show CDR1 as GTSNPN and CDR2 as SVGIG (reference sequence). V lost 7 bases and J lost 4, with 16 bases in between. CDR3 sequence: CASTTPGSYGYTF. CDR3 nucleotide sequence: TGTGCCTCGACCACACCGGGATCCTATGGCTACACCTTC.

The V gene is TRBV27, the J gene TRBJ2-7; D is possibly TRBD2 (7 bases). The CDR3 consists of 15 residues. The ends were cut back, 3 bases at V and 2 bases at J, with 14 bases in the middle. Germline V gives CDR1 MNHEY, CDR2 SMNVEV (reference sequence). The CDR3 DNA reads as TGTGCCAGCAGTTTCAGGGGACTAACAACCTACGAGCAGTACTTC. It yields the protein CASSFRGLTTYEQYF.

The CDR3 loop is CASSGPTSVEQFF. In DNA form, the CDR3 reads TGTGCCAGCAGCGGACCAACTAGCGTTGAGCAGTTCTTC. The rearrangement uses TRBV11-2 and TRBJ2-1; 7 bases are shared with TRBD2. Germline assignment: CDR1 SGHAT and CDR2 FQNNGV. This CDR3 region has 13 residues. V dropped 5 bases and J dropped 9; count of bases not matched to a gene: 7.

This sequence joins TRBV28 and TRBJ2-7, with 11 bases that match TRBD2. CDR1 is MDHEN, CDR2 SYDVKM, per germline. The V and J ends lost 5 bases and 2 bases, in that order; junction bases with no gene match: 8. The CDR3 consists of 16 residues. Here the CDR3 reads CASSPSVAGGPYEQYF. The CDR3 nucleotides are TGTGCCAGCAGTCCCTCGGTAGCGGGAGGGCCCTACGAGCAGTACTTC.

With regard to this clone: Compared with germline, one end of the junction differs, possibly owing to a read error. Distinct nucleotide sequences in the sample also encode this CDR3. J is TRBJ1-1 and V is TRBV27; D gene uncertain. This CDR3 has 14 residues. Germline-derived CDR1 and CDR2 are MNHEY and SMNVEV (reference sequence). The DNA of the CDR3 is TGTGCCAGCAGTTTATCACAGCTAAACACCGAAGCTTTCTTT. Protein sequence: CASSLSQLNTEAFF.

The chain has TRBV5-6 and TRBJ2-5, with a weak D call TRBD2 (6 bases). V shed 3 bases and J shed 5 bases, with 11 bases lying between them. The CDR3 totals 13 residues. In germline, CDR1 is SGHDT, CDR2 YYEEEE. The CDR3 nucleotides read TGTGCCAGCAGCTCCGGGACTCGGGAGACCCAGTACTTC. This translates into CASSSGTRETQYF.

The rearrangement uses TRBV7-9 and TRBJ2-1, with D unclear. The CDR3 is 18 residues long. The V gene lost 0 bases and the J gene lost 0 bases, with 15 bases spanning the gap. Germline V gives CDR1 SEHNR, CDR2 FQNEAQ (reference sequence). CDR3 DNA: TGTGCCAGCAGCTTAGCGTCGAGGCTTCTGGACTCCTACAATGAGCAGTTCTTC. Protein: CASSLASRLLDSYNEQFF.

CDR3 amino acids: CASTHRSGSRNQPQHF. CDR3 in DNA: TGTGCCAGCACCCACCGGAGCGGTTCTAGGAATCAGCCCCAGCATTTT. The chain joins TRBV28 to TRBJ1-5; no reliable D call. V was cut by 7 bases and J by 4 bases, with 20 bases left in between. CDR1 MDHEN and CDR2 SYDVKM come from the germline V gene. The CDR3 has 16 amino acids.

The rearrangement uses TRBV11-3 and TRBJ2-1, with D possibly matching TRBD2 (5 bases). In germline, CDR1 is SGHNT, CDR2 YENEEA. The CDR3 consists of 15 residues. The V and J ends lost 0 bases and 6 bases respectively, with 12 bases between them. CDR3 DNA sequence: TGTGCCAGCAGCTTAGATCGTGTGGCGGGCAATGAGCAGTTCTTC. Translating it yields CASSLDRVAGNEQFF.

The rearrangement joins TRBV5-1 to TRBJ2-6; 10 bases align to TRBD1. The germline CDR1 and CDR2 sequences are SGHRS and YFSETQ. The CDR3 is 16 residues long. V lost 4 bases, J lost 3 bases, and 4 bases stayed unmatched. Here the CDR3 reads CASSADRGFGANVLTF. The DNA of the CDR3 is TGCGCCAGCAGCGCGGACAGGGGGTTTGGGGCCAACGTCCTGACTTTC. Looking up the rest from reference TRBV5-1 and TRBJ2-6 gives the full variable domain: KAGVTQTPRYLIKTRGQQVTLSCSPISGHRSVSWYQQTPGQGLQFLFEYFSETQRNKGNFPGRFSGRQFSNSRSEMNVSTLELGDSALYLCASSADRGFGANVLTFGAGSRLTVL.

This chain joins TRBV7-3 and TRBJ2-7; a weak D match, TRBD1 (6 bases). This CDR3 spans 17 amino acids. Trimming took 2 bases from V and 1 from J, leaving 18 bases between them. The germline CDR1 and CDR2 sequences are SGHTA and FQGTGA. This CDR3 reads CASSLFGQGKASYEQYF. The CDR3 coding sequence is TGTGCCAGCAGCTTATTCGGGCAGGGGAAAGCGTCCTACGAGCAGTACTTC.

The chain is built from TRBV4-3 and TRBJ1-1, with D possibly being TRBD1 (6 bases). In germline, CDR1 is LGHNA, CDR2 YSLEER. Trimming stripped 3 bases from V and 2 bases from J, with 25 bases between. The CDR3 contains 19 residues. The CDR3 DNA sequence: TGCGCCAGCAGCCACCCGGGGGGGGGTCAGGGGATAATCAACACTGAAGCTTTCTTT. Amino acid sequence: CASSHPGGGQGIINTEAFF.

This chain links TRBV10-2 with TRBJ2-7; TRBD2 aligns across 10 bases. Trimming cost V 8 bases and J 1 base; bases outside gene matches: 5. CDR1 is WSHSY and CDR2 is SAAADI in the germline V gene. This CDR3 comprises 14 residues. CDR3 sequence: CASVGLAASYEQYF. For the CDR3, the DNA is TGCGCCAGCGTAGGACTAGCGGCTTCCTACGAGCAGTACTTC.

V gene TRBV28 combines with J gene TRBJ1-1; D unclear. CDR3 length: 12 amino acids. Germline V gene lookup returns CDR1 MDHEN and CDR2 SYDVKM. The ends were cut back, 6 bases at V and 1 base at J, with 6 bases in the middle. This chain's CDR3 is CASSTENTEAFF. As DNA, the CDR3 is TGTGCCAGCAGCACCGAGAACACTGAAGCTTTCTTT.

The rearrangement links TRBV5-1 to TRBJ2-1, with D uncertain. Germline lookup yields CDR1 SGHRS and CDR2 YFSETQ. CDR3 length equals 14 residues. The ends were cut back, 0 bases at V and 3 bases at J, with 7 bases in the middle. The CDR3 coding sequence is TGCGCCAGCAGCTTGGTCCCTGACTACAATGAGCAGTTCTTC. Translating it yields CASSLVPDYNEQFF.

V usage is TRBV28 and J usage is TRBJ2-4; no firm D call. Trimming took 10 bases from V and 9 from J, leaving 13 bases between them. This CDR3 has 11 residues. The germline V gene encodes CDR1 MDHEN and CDR2 SYDVKM. The CDR3 DNA is TGTGCCACCAATTCGCCCGGCATTCAGTACTTC. It translates to CATNSPGIQYF.

The chain couples TRBV7-9 to TRBJ1-1; possible D gene TRBD1, 6 bases. The CDR3 is 13 residues long. Trimming removed 2 bases at V and 11 bases at J, with 15 bases between. Germline-derived CDR1 and CDR2 are SEHNR and FQNEAQ (reference sequence). In nucleotides, the CDR3 is TGTGCCAGCAGCTTACCCCTCCACAGGGAGGCTTTCTTT. Its protein is CASSLPLHREAFF.

The chain links TRBV6-5 to TRBJ2-3, with D possibly TRBD1 on 6 matching bases. Trimming cost V 6 bases and J 0 bases, with 13 bases left between them. The CDR3 length is 15 residues. Germline V gene data show CDR1 as MNHEY and CDR2 as SVGAGI. CDR3 coding DNA: TGTGCCAGCAGGGTGGGCAGGGGTAGCACAGATACGCAGTATTTT. It encodes CASRVGRGSTDTQYF.

The chain recombines TRBV7-8 with TRBJ2-1; D possibly corresponds to TRBD2 (6 bases). Germline V lookup: CDR1 SGHVS, CDR2 FQNEAQ. The CDR3 has 16 amino acids. Trimming pared 1 base from V and 2 bases from J, leaving 12 bases between. CDR3 in DNA: TGTGCCAGCAGCTTAGAACGGGAGTGGACCTACAATGAGCAGTTCTTC. Its protein is CASSLEREWTYNEQFF.

The rearrangement joins TRBV29-1 to TRBJ1-2; TRBD1 might be the D (6 bases). This CDR3 spans 15 amino acids. The V end lost 6 bases, the J end lost 0 bases, and 17 bases lay between the germline ends. CDR1 and CDR2 (germline): SQVTM, ANQGSEA. The CDR3 protein is CSVEPGTLANYGYTF. CDR3 DNA: TGCAGCGTAGAACCAGGGACACTAGCTAACTATGGCTACACCTTC.

Remarks on this clone: Other nucleotide sequences from this sample produce the same CDR3. The chain employs TRBV11-2 and TRBJ2-5; no clear D. V lost 1 base to trimming and J lost 5 bases, with 2 bases between them. The CDR3 is 11 amino acids. Germline CDR1 is SGHAT and CDR2 is FQNNGV. The CDR3 nucleotides are TGTGCCAGCAGCTTAGGGGAGACCCAGTACTTC. Its translation: CASSLGETQYF.

V is TRBV29-1 and J is TRBJ2-1; no reliable D call. The CDR3 contains 12 residues. The germline CDR1 and CDR2 sequences are SQVTM and ANQGSEA. V dropped 6 bases and J dropped 5 bases, with 11 bases sitting between them. The CDR3 region is CSVPRIDNEQFF. CDR3 bases: TGCAGCGTCCCCAGAATCGACAATGAGCAGTTCTTC.

The rearrangement links TRBV7-9 to TRBJ2-1, with D unresolved. Germline CDR1 is SEHNR and CDR2 is FQNEAQ (reference sequence). With 1 base removed from V and 12 bases from J, the gap between germline ends came to 10 bases. The CDR3 is made up of 12 amino acids. DNA of the CDR3: TGTGCCAGCAGCTTAGGGGCACCCGCGCAGTTCTTC. Translation: CASSLGAPAQFF.

The chain links TRBV19 to TRBJ1-1, with D tentatively TRBD1 (5 bases). The germline V and J ends were trimmed by 5 bases and 0 bases, with 16 bases remaining between them. CDR1 and CDR2 from the germline V gene are LNHDA and SQIVND (reference sequence). The CDR3 is made up of 16 amino acids. CDR3 protein: CASSPRGGGMNTEAFF. The CDR3 coding sequence is TGTGCCAGTAGTCCCCGGGGGGGAGGCATGAACACTGAAGCTTTCTTT.

This chain links TRBV7-9 with TRBJ1-4, with D perhaps TRBD1 (5 bases). This CDR3 is built from 16 residues. V lost 5 bases and J 4 bases, leaving 17 bases between the germline ends. CDR1 and CDR2 (germline): SEHNR, FQNEAQ (reference sequence). The CDR3 nucleotides read TGTGCCAGCAGCCCCTTGATGACAGTCGTTAATGAAAAACTGTTTTTT. It encodes CASSPLMTVVNEKLFF. Looking up the rest from reference TRBV7-9 and TRBJ1-4 gives the full variable domain: DTGVSQNPRHKITKRGQNVTFRCDPISEHNRLYWYRQTLGQGPEFLTYFQNEAQLEKSRLLSDRFSAERPKGSFSTLEIQRTEQGDSAMYLCASSPLMTVVNEKLFFGSGTQLSVL.